The 29 T cell receptor beta chains in this list originate from one sample, sequenced in a study of T cell changes during pregnancy in multiple sclerosis. Sequenced by immunoSEQ multiplex PCR; TCRdb stores in-frame clones only, minus some. Here the sample spans approximately 100,000 clones, around 92% being singletons. The input for sequencing was peripheral blood, taken before pregnancy. These receptors all come from a female donor with multiple sclerosis, enrolled in a pregnancy study.

J is TRBJ2-7 and V is TRBV4-1, with a tentative D call TRBD2 (6 bases). The germline V gene has CDR1 MGHRA and CDR2 YSYEKL. This CDR3 is built from 14 residues. V lost 4 bases, J lost 3 bases, and 13 bases lay in between. This chain's CDR3 is CASSLLGGSYEQYF. The CDR3 coding sequence is TGCGCCAGCAGCCTTCTAGGAGGGAGCTACGAGCAGTACTTC.

The genes are TRBV4-1 and TRBJ2-2; D remains ambiguous. Between the trimmed V and J ends, which lost 2 bases and 6 bases, there was a span of 7 bases. The CDR3 totals 13 residues. CDR1 and CDR2 from the germline V gene are MGHRA and YSYEKL. CDR3 loop: CASSQPLAGELFF. The DNA for the CDR3 is TGCGCCAGCAGCCAACCTCTTGCCGGGGAGCTGTTTTTT.

The rearrangement links TRBV18 to TRBJ1-2; the D gene is possibly TRBD1 (6 bases). The CDR3 loop spans 15 amino acids. Per germline, CDR1 KGHSH and CDR2 LQKENI. V was clipped by 0 bases and J by 3 bases, with 11 bases between them. The CDR3 region has the DNA TGTGCCAGCTCACCACCTATTACAGGGCACTATGGCTACACCTTC. It codes for CASSPPITGHYGYTF.

The rearrangement joins TRBV13 to TRBJ2-5; tentatively, D is TRBD2 (6 bases). Germline V gene sequence: CDR1 PRHDT, CDR2 FYEKMQ (reference sequence). There are 18 residues in the CDR3. V was shortened by 2 bases and J by 2 bases, with 21 bases between the two germline ends. CDR3 coding DNA: TGTGCCAGCAGCTTAAGGCGCGGGGCCCACCATTTTCAAGAGACCCAGTACTTC. Its translation is CASSLRRGAHHFQETQYF.

The chain joins TRBV5-1 to TRBJ2-7, with 8 bases aligning to TRBD2. V shed 0 bases, J shed 7 bases, and the junction held 9 bases outside the gene matches. The CDR3 is 15 amino acids. Germline CDR1 is SGHRS and CDR2 is YFSETQ. The CDR3 here is CASSLAQAGAREQYF. CDR3 bases: TGCGCCAGCAGCTTGGCCCAAGCGGGAGCGAGGGAGCAGTACTTC.

This chain connects TRBV11-2 to TRBJ2-6; no definite D call. The germline V and J ends were trimmed by 2 bases and 1 base, with 6 bases remaining between them. The CDR3 totals 15 residues. Germline-derived CDR1 and CDR2 are SGHAT and FQNNGV. The CDR3: CASSLIRSGANVLTF. For the CDR3, the DNA is TGTGCCAGCAGCTTAATCAGATCTGGGGCCAACGTCCTGACTTTC.

The chain joins TRBV21-1 to TRBJ1-2; the DNA was not used to check the table's D call, TRBD1. TRBV21-1 is a pseudogene. The CDR3 spans 12 residues. The CDR3 coding sequence is TGTGCCAGCAGGGGGGCAGGCTATGGCTACACCTTC. It is translated as CASRGAGYGYTF.

V is TRBV14 and J is TRBJ1-2; no definite D call. The CDR3 runs 13 residues. Germline V CDR1 and CDR2: SGHDN, FVKESK. V lost 4 bases and J 8 bases, leaving 14 bases between the germline ends. The CDR3 DNA is TGTGCCAGCAGCCTCCCCGGGGAGTCGGGCTACACCTTC. Encoded protein: CASSLPGESGYTF.

V usage is TRBV6-5 and J usage is TRBJ1-2; the D is unclear. Germline CDR1 is MNHEY and CDR2 is SVGAGI. The CDR3 consists of 13 residues. Trimming took 8 bases from V and 2 from J, leaving 12 bases between them. CDR3 bases: TGTGCCAGCGCGGAAGTCGGGAACTATGGCTACACCTTC. Its protein product is CASAEVGNYGYTF.

This clone appeared a single time. The chain employs TRBV6-1 and TRBJ1-2; D is possibly TRBD1 (6 bases). Germline assignment: CDR1 MNHNS and CDR2 SASEGT. There are 14 residues in the CDR3. V shed 1 base and J shed 8 bases, with 14 bases lying between them. The chain's CDR3 is CASSEVGTGRGYTF. CDR3 nucleotides: TGTGCCAGCAGTGAAGTGGGAACAGGGAGAGGCTACACCTTC.

J is TRBJ1-5 and V is TRBV28, with 9 bases identical to TRBD1. This CDR3 contains 17 residues. Germline CDR1 is MDHEN and CDR2 is SYDVKM. The V and J ends lost 5 bases and 3 bases, in that order; junction bases with no gene match: 11. The CDR3 loop is CASSPTGGGEDNQPQHF. DNA for the CDR3: TGTGCCAGCAGTCCTACAGGGGGCGGTGAAGACAATCAGCCCCAGCATTTT.

The chain joins TRBV7-2 to TRBJ2-1, with 7 bases that match TRBD2. J lost 10 bases, V lost 1 base, and 10 bases had no gene match. The length of the CDR3 is 15 residues. From germline, CDR1 is SGHTA and CDR2 FQGNSA. CDR3 DNA: TGTGCCAGCAGCTTAGAGCCTAGCGGACGGGGAGAGCAGTTCTTC. Translating it yields CASSLEPSGRGEQFF.

The chain links TRBV6-1 to TRBJ2-7; a weak D match, TRBD1 (5 bases). Germline-derived CDR1 and CDR2 are MNHNS and SASEGT. V lost 3 bases, J lost 6 bases, and 12 bases lay in between. This CDR3 is built from 13 residues. CDR3 DNA sequence: TGTGCCAGCAGTGAGTTTTTAGGGGCCGAGCAGTACTTC. Translated: CASSEFLGAEQYF.

The chain employs TRBV6-1 and TRBJ1-1; D not resolved. Trimming shortened V by 3 bases and J by 2 bases, and 10 bases separated the two germline ends. From germline, CDR1 is MNHNS and CDR2 SASEGT. The CDR3 is made up of 14 amino acids. The CDR3 sequence is CASSDRGANTEAFF. DNA of the CDR3: TGTGCCAGCAGTGATCGGGGAGCCAACACTGAAGCTTTCTTT.

This clone was recorded only once. V usage is TRBV2 and J usage is TRBJ2-3, with D possibly matching TRBD2 (6 bases). Germline lookup yields CDR1 SNHLY and CDR2 FYNNEI. The CDR3 totals 15 residues. Between the trimmed V and J ends, which lost 6 bases and 0 bases, there was a span of 13 bases. CDR3 nucleotide sequence: TGTGCCAGCAGGGGGGGAGGCTTTAGCACAGATACGCAGTATTTT. It specifies CASRGGGFSTDTQYF.

The rearrangement joins TRBV6-7 to TRBJ2-2; 9 nucleotides align to TRBD2. TRBV6-7 is an ORF, with its function uncertain. Trimming cost V 4 bases and J 4 bases; bases outside gene matches: 19. There are 20 residues in the CDR3. Here the CDR3 reads CASSFPQAGGIPRGTGELFF. Here the CDR3 DNA reads TGTGCCAGCAGTTTCCCTCAGGCGGGAGGGATACCCAGGGGCACCGGGGAGCTGTTTTTT.

The chain carries TRBV6-6 and TRBJ1-1; no clear D gene. CDR1 is MNHNY and CDR2 is SVGAGI in the germline V gene (reference sequence). With 4 bases removed from V and 4 bases from J, the gap between germline ends came to 7 bases. The CDR3 is 12 residues long. The CDR3 sequence: CASSFGGTEAFF. DNA of the CDR3: TGTGCCAGCAGTTTTGGAGGCACTGAAGCTTTCTTT.

The chain carries TRBV27 and TRBJ2-3, with 7 bases lining up with TRBD2. V lost 5 bases to trimming and J lost 4 bases; unmatched junction nucleotides: 9. The CDR3 runs 15 residues. Germline lookup yields CDR1 MNHEY and CDR2 SMNVEV (reference sequence). For the CDR3, the DNA is TGTGCCAGCAGTGCCCGGGGAGGGAAAGCAGATACGCAGTATTTT. As protein: CASSARGGKADTQYF.

The V and J genes are TRBV6-4 and TRBJ2-6, with TRBD2 matching over 13 bases. Per the germline V gene, CDR1 is MRHNA and CDR2 is SNTAGT. The CDR3 spans 22 residues. Trimming took 2 bases from V and 0 from J; bases not matched to a gene: 13. The CDR3 loop is CASSDGWRLAGGRSSGANVLTF. The DNA for the CDR3 is TGTGCCAGCAGTGACGGGTGGAGACTAGCGGGAGGACGGAGCTCTGGGGCCAACGTCCTGACTTTC.

The genes are TRBV5-1 and TRBJ1-1; unclear D gene. The V end was cut by 5 bases, the J end by 1 base, with 9 bases between. The CDR3 loop spans 13 amino acids. Germline lookup yields CDR1 SGHRS and CDR2 YFSETQ. Written as DNA, the CDR3 is TGCGCCAGCAGTTTCGAGGGGAACACTGAAGCTTTCTTT. Its translation: CASSFEGNTEAFF.

This chain uses TRBV7-9 with TRBJ1-2; 12 nucleotides line up with TRBD1. Germline CDR1 and CDR2: SEHNR and FQNEAQ (reference sequence). The CDR3 has 19 residues. J lost 6 bases, V lost 3 bases, and 17 bases had no gene match. CDR3 in DNA: TGTGCCAGCAGCTTTCCCTCGAAAGCCGGGACAGGGGGCGGGCATGGCTACACCTTC. It yields the protein CASSFPSKAGTGGGHGYTF.

V usage is TRBV7-2 and J usage is TRBJ2-7; 7 bases align to TRBD2. V trimming: 3 bases; J trimming: 4 bases; junction bases outside the gene matches: 3. CDR1 and CDR2 from the germline V gene are SGHTA and FQGNSA. CDR3 length: 13 amino acids. The CDR3 sequence: CASSFGGGYEQYF. CDR3 coding DNA: TGTGCCAGCAGCTTTGGGGGAGGGTACGAGCAGTACTTC.

The chain couples TRBV7-3 to TRBJ2-2; D remains ambiguous. In germline, CDR1 is SGHTA, CDR2 FQGTGA. This CDR3 contains 12 residues. Trimming pared 3 bases from V and 6 bases from J, leaving 5 bases between. Here the CDR3 DNA reads TGTGCCAGCAGCTTCGAGGCCGGGGAGCTGTTTTTT. Protein product: CASSFEAGELFF. The full variable domain, with the rest looked up from reference TRBV7-3 and TRBJ2-2, is GAGVSQTPSNKVTEKGKYVELRCDPISGHTALYWYRQSLGQGPEFLIYFQGTGAADDSGLPNDRFFAVRPEGSVSTLKIQRTERGDSAVYLCASSFEAGELFFGEGSRLTVL.

The count of this clone is one. V is TRBV10-1 and J is TRBJ2-3; D not resolved. Trimming shortened V by 1 base and J by 6 bases, and 5 bases separated the two germline ends. CDR1 and CDR2 from the germline V gene are WNHNN and SYGVQD (reference sequence). The CDR3 runs to 12 residues. CDR3: CASSELADTQYF. CDR3 nucleotide sequence: TGCGCCAGCAGTGAGTTAGCCGATACGCAGTATTTT.

The chain employs TRBV4-1 and TRBJ2-1; 8 positions match TRBD2. With 6 bases clipped from V and 2 bases from J, the junction kept 6 bases outside the gene matches. Germline CDR1 MGHRA, CDR2 YSYEKL. The CDR3 totals 15 residues. CDR3 coding DNA: TGCGCCAGCAGTGAAGATAGCGGGACCTACAATGAGCAGTTCTTC. The encoded protein is CASSEDSGTYNEQFF.

The CDR3 coding sequence is TGTGCCAGCTCACGGGACAGGGATAAAAGTGAAAAACTGTTTTTT. Amino acids: CASSRDRDKSEKLFF. The rearrangement links TRBV18 to TRBJ1-4; 9 bases agree with TRBD1. CDR3 length equals 15 residues. The V and J ends lost 4 bases and 7 bases, in that order; junction bases with no gene match: 7. Germline CDR1 KGHSH, CDR2 LQKENI.

The rearrangement uses TRBV7-6 and TRBJ2-1; D call uncertain. Germline lookup yields CDR1 SGHVS and CDR2 FNYEAQ. CDR3 length: 12 amino acids. V was clipped by 3 bases and J by 6 bases, with 6 bases between them. CDR3 in amino acids: CASSFTTNEQFF. DNA for the CDR3: TGTGCCAGCAGCTTTACTACCAATGAGCAGTTCTTC.

The chain links TRBV7-2 to TRBJ2-7, with D perhaps matching TRBD2 (7 bases). The CDR3 length is 15 residues. From germline, CDR1 is SGHTA and CDR2 FQGNSA. Trimming removed 7 bases at V and 1 base at J, with 17 bases between. CDR3 loop: CASNHRKGGSYEQYF. In DNA, the CDR3 is TGTGCCAGCAACCATCGAAAGGGGGGGTCCTACGAGCAGTACTTC. Variable domain in full (rest from reference TRBV7-2 and TRBJ2-7): GAGVSQSPSNKVTEKGKDVELRCDPISGHTALYWYRQSLGQGLEFLIYFQGNSAPDKSGLPSDRFSAERTGGSVSTLTIQRTQQEDSAVYLCASNHRKGGSYEQYFGPGTRLTVT.

The chain recombines TRBV30 with TRBJ1-1; D is possibly TRBD1 (6 bases). V was trimmed by 4 bases and J by 1 base, leaving 13 bases between them. The CDR3 is 14 residues long. Per the germline V gene, CDR1 is GTSNPN and CDR2 is SVGIG (reference sequence). The CDR3 loop is CAWILRGWNTEAFF. The CDR3 DNA is TGTGCCTGGATCCTTAGGGGGTGGAACACTGAAGCTTTCTTT.